The 8 T cell receptor beta chains below come from one sample, sequenced in a study of response to subunit inactivated influenza vaccine. TCRdb reprocessed the RT-PCR reads with MiXCR, giving one entry per CDR3 protein. This sample yields about 570,000 distinct CDR3 sequences, of which roughly 12% are seen a single time; 9.5% to 12% belongs to the top ten. The same specimen was also included in a second study, on T cells expressing NK-cell markers. That source reports: UMI-tagged 5'RACE template switching yielded the TCR beta cDNA.

Here the sequenced sample was PBMCs from blood, taken on the day of vaccination. The receptors come from a man in his fifties who received an inactivated influenza vaccine.

Ten or more counts support this clonotype. The chain couples TRBV6-1 to TRBJ1-6; no firm D call. The length of the CDR3 is 13 residues. Germline values: CDR1 MNHNS, CDR2 SASEGT. V was clipped by 6 bases and J by 7 bases, with 10 bases between them. The CDR3 loop reads CASRDTNNSPLHF. The CDR3 nucleotides read TGTGCCAGCAGAGACACTAACAATTCACCCCTCCACTTT.

The V call is TRBV7-2, the J call TRBJ2-1; D gene unclear. Per the germline V gene, CDR1 is SGHTA and CDR2 is FQGNSA. V lost 6 bases and J lost 0, with 9 bases in between. The CDR3 spans 14 residues. Here the CDR3 DNA reads TGTGCCAGCAGGACCGACCACTCCTACAATGAGCAGTTCTTC. Protein sequence: CASRTDHSYNEQFF.

This clonotype has a handful of counts. The chain recombines TRBV11-2 with TRBJ2-5, with 9 positions matching TRBD2. CDR1 and CDR2 from the germline V gene are SGHAT and FQNNGV. V shed 6 bases, J shed 5 bases, and the junction held 13 bases outside the gene matches. This CDR3 comprises 16 residues. Written as DNA, the CDR3 is TGTGCCAGCAGGAATTTGGCGGGAGGGCGGTGGGAGACCCAGTACTTC. Protein: CASRNLAGGRWETQYF.

In its sample, this clonotype was seen a few times. The V call is TRBV7-9, the J call TRBJ2-3; 11 bases are shared with TRBD2. Trimming removed 1 base from V and 3 bases from J; junction bases left unmatched: 3. The CDR3 has 16 residues. CDR1 SEHNR and CDR2 FQNEAQ come from the germline V gene (reference sequence). The CDR3 nucleotides read TGTGCCAGCAGCTTAGTCCCTAGCGGGAGGACAGATACGCAGTATTTT. It codes for CASSLVPSGRTDTQYF.

This clonotype has more than one count but fewer than ten. The genes are TRBV7-9 and TRBJ2-3; 10 bases line up with TRBD2. This CDR3 has 14 amino acids. The ends lost 5 bases at V and 5 bases at J; junction bases unmatched: 4. Germline V gene sequence: CDR1 SEHNR, CDR2 FQNEAQ (reference sequence). CDR3: CASSQLAGVDTQYF. CDR3 sequence (DNA): TGTGCCAGCAGCCAGCTAGCGGGAGTAGATACGCAGTATTTT.

This chain joins TRBV28 and TRBJ2-5; D is ambiguous. Between the trimmed V and J ends, which lost 6 bases and 7 bases, there was a span of 12 bases. The CDR3 length is 12 residues. Germline CDR1 and CDR2: MDHEN and SYDVKM. CDR3 DNA: TGTGCCAGCAGCGAAGCTCTGAGGACCCAGTACTTC. It codes for CASSEALRTQYF.

This clonotype came up a few times. The chain has TRBV7-9 and TRBJ2-7; TRBD2 matches 8 bases. The CDR3 length is 15 residues. Germline V lookup: CDR1 SEHNR, CDR2 FQNEAQ (reference sequence). Trimming took 5 bases from V and 5 from J; bases not matched to a gene: 11. The CDR3 DNA reads as TGTGCCAGCAGCCCATTCAGCGGGAGACTCAACGAGCAGTACTTC. The encoded protein is CASSPFSGRLNEQYF.

This clonotype turned up a few times. Here the CDR3 DNA reads TGTGCCAGCAGAGCAGGGCGAATGGATCAGCCCCAGCATTTT. Protein: CASRAGRMDQPQHF. The chain joins TRBV2 to TRBJ1-5; possibly TRBD1 for D (5 bases). Germline V gene sequence: CDR1 SNHLY, CDR2 FYNNEI. The CDR3 length is 14 residues. V gave up 6 bases and J gave up 5 bases, with 14 bases separating them.